The clone carrying this T cell receptor beta chain was detected ten times or more. The antigen remains undetermined. The data were obtained in a study of blood T cells in healthy people across ages. Findings and limits, study-wide: Changes in expanded clonotypes were possibly confounded, as the CMV status of donors was unknown.

Then a second PCR, running roughly 6 to 12 cycles, was carried out with a sample-barcoded 5' primer and a J-beta primer mix. Each of the cDNA molecules was tagged by a template-switch adaptor with 12 random nucleotides. In TCRdb, the 5' RACE reads were re-called with MiXCR into one record per CDR3 protein. The sample carries 500,000 to 700,000 distinct CDR3 sequences, 25% to 30% recorded once. The sequence was obtained from a woman of 80 years or more in good health. The sample taken for sequencing was blood.

The CDR3 loop reads CAISAAGLSGNTIYF. CDR3 sequence (DNA): TGTGCCATCAGTGCGGCGGGGCTCTCTGGAAACACCATATATTTT. The V and J genes are TRBV10-3 and TRBJ1-3; D may be TRBD1 (5 bases). Germline CDR1 is ENHRY and CDR2 is SYGVKD. Trimming removed 4 bases at V and 0 bases at J, with 10 bases between. This CDR3 region has 15 residues.